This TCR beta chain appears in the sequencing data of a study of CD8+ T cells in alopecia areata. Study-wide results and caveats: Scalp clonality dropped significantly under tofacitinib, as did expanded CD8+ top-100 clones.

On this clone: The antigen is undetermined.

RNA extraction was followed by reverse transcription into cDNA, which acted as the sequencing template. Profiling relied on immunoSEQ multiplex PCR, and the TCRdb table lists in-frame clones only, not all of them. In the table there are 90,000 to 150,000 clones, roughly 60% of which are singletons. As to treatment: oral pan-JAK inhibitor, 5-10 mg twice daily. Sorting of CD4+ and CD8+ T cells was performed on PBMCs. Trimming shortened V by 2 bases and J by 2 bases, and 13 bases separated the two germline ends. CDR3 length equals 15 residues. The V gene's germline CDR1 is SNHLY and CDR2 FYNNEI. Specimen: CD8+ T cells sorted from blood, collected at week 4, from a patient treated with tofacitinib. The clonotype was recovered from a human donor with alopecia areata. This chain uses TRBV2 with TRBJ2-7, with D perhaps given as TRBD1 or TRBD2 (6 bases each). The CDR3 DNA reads TGTGCCAGCAGTGAATCGGGGGACACCACCTACGAGCAGTACTTC. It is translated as CASSESGDTTYEQYF. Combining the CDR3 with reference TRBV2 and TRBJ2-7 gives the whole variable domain EPEVTQTPSHQVTQMGQEVILRCVPISNHLYFYWYRQILGQKVEFLVSFYNNEISEKSEIFDDQFSVERPDGSNFTLKIRSTKLEDSAMYFCASSESGDTTYEQYFGPGTRLTVT.